Listed below are T cell receptor beta chains from one sample, sequenced in a study of regulatory T cells in long-lasting Graves disease. MiXCR, applied by TCRdb to the multiplex PCR reads, yields one record per CDR3 protein. Counted here are 400,000 to 550,000 distinct CDR3 sequences, about 15% occurring once; the ten biggest clones make up about 10%. This same sample was also taken into another study, of T cells in Graves' hyperthyroidism and ophthalmopathy.

The specimen comprised peripheral blood mononuclear cells (PBMCs), sampled at new diagnosis, from a patient treated with antithyroid drugs. The receptors were sampled from a woman in her twenties or thirties with Graves disease. The CDR3 runs from the conserved cysteine through the conserved F or W. The order of the fields is D gene, V gene, J gene, CDR3 length, clone size, CDR3 protein, CDR3 DNA. The D gene is left open where the match is weak. A row's size may be missing; if present it is once, few, many or a size class.

NA	TRBV2	TRBJ1-5	13	many	CASSVSGNQPQHF	TGTGCCAGCAGTGTGTCTGGCAATCAGCCCCAGCATTTT
TRBD1	TRBV27	TRBJ2-1	15	many	CASSWTGTGSSEQFF	TGTGCCAGCAGTTGGACGGGGACAGGGTCTAGTGAGCAGTTCTTC
NA	TRBV5-1	TRBJ2-5	15	few	CASSAGALYGETQYF	TGCGCCAGCAGCGCCGGGGCGCTATATGGAGAGACCCAGTACTTC
TRBD2	TRBV11-2	TRBJ2-3	16	many	CASSWVSGTSTDTQYF	TGTGCCAGCAGCTGGGTCAGCGGGACTAGCACAGATACGCAGTATTTT
TRBD1	TRBV6-1	TRBJ1-2	14	many	CASSPLGQNYGYTF	TGTGCCAGCAGTCCCCTGGGACAGAACTATGGCTACACCTTC
NA	TRBV5-1	TRBJ2-4	16	NA	CASSLEGSGAKNIQYF	TGCGCCAGCAGCCTTGAGGGCAGCGGAGCCAAAAACATTCAGTACTTC
TRBD2	TRBV7-8	TRBJ2-3	16	few	CASSLPRTSRPDTQYF	TGTGCCAGCAGCTTACCCCGGACTAGCCGGCCAGATACGCAGTATTTT
TRBD1	TRBV7-9	TRBJ1-1	17	NA	CASTDARGGTGGTEGFF	TGTGCCAGCACCGACGCCCGGGGTGGGACAGGGGGCACTGAAGGTTTCTTT
NA	TRBV7-2	TRBJ1-1	15	few	CASSFALVMNTEAFF	TGTGCCAGCAGCTTTGCTTTGGTTATGAACACTGAAGCTTTCTTT
NA	TRBV7-9	TRBJ2-7	14	NA	CASSFWESTYEQYF	TGTGCCAGCAGCTTTTGGGAGTCCACCTACGAGCAGTACTTC
NA	TRBV7-8	TRBJ2-1	17	many	CASSLSWARYIYNEQFF	TGTGCCAGCAGCTTATCGTGGGCCAGATACATTTACAATGAGCAGTTCTTC
TRBD2	TRBV5-1	TRBJ2-1	17	many	CASSLEPGLAGYNEQFF	TGCGCCAGCAGCTTGGAGCCGGGACTAGCGGGATACAATGAGCAGTTCTTC
TRBD1	TRBV27	TRBJ2-3	14	NA	CASSPRDRGDTQYF	TGTGCCAGCAGTCCCCGGGACAGAGGAGATACGCAGTATTTT
NA	TRBV28	TRBJ1-5	15	many	CASSTLPGYNQPQHF	TGTGCCAGCAGTACCCTGCCAGGGTACAATCAGCCCCAGCATTTT
TRBD1	TRBV7-3	TRBJ2-7	13	many	CASSTDRCYEQYF	TGTGCCAGCAGTACGGACAGGTGCTACGAGCAGTACTTC
NA	TRBV5-1	TRBJ2-3	18	NA	CASSLVFLGRVITDTQYF	TGCGCCAGCAGCTTGGTTTTTTTGGGCAGGGTTATAACAGATACGCAGTATTTT
NA	TRBV6-5	TRBJ1-6	14	NA	CASSYYRGGKALHF	TGTGCCAGCAGTTACTATCGCGGAGGAAAGGCCCTCCACTTT
TRBD2	TRBV5-1	TRBJ2-7	16	many	CASSPPGASGQYEQYF	TGCGCCAGCAGCCCGCCCGGGGCTAGCGGACAATACGAGCAGTACTTC
NA	TRBV9	TRBJ1-2	17	NA	CASSVGGVRRAADGYTF	TGTGCCAGCAGCGTAGGAGGTGTCCGTCGGGCCGCGGATGGCTACACCTTC
TRBD1	TRBV12-3/TRBV12-4	TRBJ1-5	15	many	CASSSTGTAVQPQHF	TGTGCCAGCAGTTCCACCGGGACAGCGGTTCAGCCCCAGCATTTT
TRBD2	TRBV6-1	TRBJ2-1	15	many	CASRLPSGGGDEQFF	TGTGCCAGCAGGCTACCCAGCGGGGGTGGGGATGAGCAGTTCTTC
NA	TRBV27	TRBJ2-7	17	many	CASSPLYILGDGNEQYF	TGTGCCAGCAGTCCCTTATATATATTGGGGGACGGAAACGAGCAGTACTTC
TRBD2	TRBV7-9	TRBJ2-7	16	NA	CASSPSTSGRVYEQYF	TGTGCCAGCAGCCCTTCCACTAGCGGGCGTGTGTACGAGCAGTACTTC
NA	TRBV3-1	TRBJ1-4	16	many	CASSPNLPSIGEKLFF	TGTGCCAGCAGCCCCAATCTACCGTCAATCGGTGAAAAACTGTTTTTT
NA	TRBV12-3/TRBV12-4	TRBJ2-7	14	NA	CASRPSAASYEQYF	TGTGCCAGCAGGCCCTCCGCAGCCTCCTACGAGCAGTACTTC
TRBD2	TRBV11-2	TRBJ2-2	18	NA	CASSLRIGGLTYTGELFF	TGTGCCAGCAGCTTACGAATCGGGGGACTAACCTACACCGGGGAGCTGTTTTTT
TRBD2	TRBV5-5	TRBJ2-7	15	many	CASSWSSGRSYEQYF	TGTGCCAGCAGCTGGTCTAGCGGGAGGTCCTACGAGCAGTACTTC
NA	TRBV27	TRBJ2-3	16	many	CASSLSRPAGTDTQYF	TGTGCCAGCAGTTTATCTCGTCCCGCGGGCACAGATACGCAGTATTTT
TRBD2	TRBV15	TRBJ2-7	15	few	CATRLTSGSTYEQYF	TGTGCCACCAGGCTGACTAGCGGATCCACCTACGAGCAGTACTTC
NA	TRBV20-1	TRBJ1-4	12	NA	CSAREMNEKLFF	TGCAGTGCTCGGGAGATGAATGAAAAACTGTTTTTT
TRBD2	TRBV7-3	TRBJ2-2	19	few	CASSLKIGLAGKNTGELFF	TGTGCCAGCAGCTTAAAAATCGGACTAGCGGGAAAGAACACCGGGGAGCTGTTTTTT
NA	TRBV12-3/TRBV12-4	TRBJ2-1	14	many	CASSFRDGDNEQFF	TGTGCCAGCAGTTTTAGGGACGGGGACAATGAGCAGTTCTTC
NA	TRBV29-1	TRBJ1-2	16	NA	CSVEPMQGLANYGYTF	TGCAGCGTTGAACCCATGCAGGGACTAGCTAACTATGGCTACACCTTC
TRBD2	TRBV27	TRBJ2-2	16	once	CASTGLAEPNTGELFF	TGTGCCAGCACGGGACTAGCGGAACCGAACACCGGGGAGCTGTTTTTT
NA	TRBV9	TRBJ2-7	15	many	CASSSSHVASYEQYF	TGTGCCAGCAGCTCCTCTCACGTTGCCTCCTACGAGCAGTACTTC
TRBD1	TRBV6-1	TRBJ1-5	13	many	CASKDRGYQPQHF	TGTGCCAGCAAGGACAGGGGCTATCAGCCCCAGCATTTT
TRBD2	TRBV27	TRBJ2-1	17	many	CASSSRKGAGGPHEQFF	TGTGCCAGCAGTTCGCGAAAGGGTGCGGGAGGGCCCCATGAGCAGTTCTTC
TRBD2	TRBV20-1	TRBJ2-3	15	NA	CSAREAGGSTDTQYF	TGCAGTGCTAGAGAAGCGGGAGGGAGCACAGATACGCAGTATTTT
NA	TRBV13	TRBJ2-3	14	many	CASSPQRLGDTQYF	TGTGCCAGCAGCCCCCAACGGCTCGGGGATACGCAGTATTTT
NA	TRBV4-1	TRBJ1-3	15	many	CASSQGYGAINTIYF	TGCGCCAGCAGCCAAGGGTACGGGGCTATCAACACCATATATTTT
NA	TRBV15	TRBJ1-5	17	few	CATSRVQGVGGNQPQHF	TGTGCCACCAGCAGAGTCCAAGGGGTTGGTGGCAATCAGCCCCAGCATTTT